Listed below are T cell receptor beta chains from one sample, sequenced in a study of read filtering for tumor transcriptome and immune sequencing. TCRdb analysed the reads with MiXCR anew, one entry per CDR3 protein. Here the sample spans 55,000 to 60,000 distinct CDR3 sequences, over 9% being singletons. The sequenced sample was a population of CD138-negative cells sorted from bone marrow. The receptors here all came from a donor at least 40 years old with multiple myeloma. The CDR3 runs from the conserved cysteine through the conserved F or W. A D gene is named only where the DNA matches it firmly. Not all rows give a size; the values are once, few, many and, for expanded clones, a class.

many	TRBV19	-	TRBJ2-1	TGTGCCAGTAGTTTTAAATATGAGCAGTTCTTC	CASSFKYEQFF
-	TRBV30	TRBD1	TRBJ1-1	TGTGCCTGGAGCGCACAGGGGTACACTGAAGCTTTCTTT	CAWSAQGYTEAFF
-	TRBV5-1	-	TRBJ2-2	TGCGCCAGCTCGGGGAGTTCGACGAACACCGGGGAGCTGTTTTTT	CASSGSSTNTGELFF
many	TRBV14	-	TRBJ2-1	TGTGCCAGCAGCCAAGCAGGGTCCGGATATCCCTACAATGAGCAGTTCTTC	CASSQAGSGYPYNEQFF
-	TRBV18	TRBD1	TRBJ1-1	TGTGCCAGCTCACCCCAAACAGGGGACGTTGAAGCTTTCTTT	CASSPQTGDVEAFF
-	TRBV7-8	-	TRBJ1-1	TGTGCCAGCAGCCGTGCTGACCGGAACACTGAAGCTTTCTTT	CASSRADRNTEAFF
many	TRBV20-1	-	TRBJ2-7	TGCAGTGCTAGAGAGGTTGCAGGGGCTGTCTTACACTTC	CSAREVAGAVLHF
many	TRBV3-1	-	TRBJ2-5	TGTGCCAGCAGCCAAGAGGAGACCCAGTACTTC	CASSQEETQYF
many	TRBV12-3/TRBV12-4	-	TRBJ2-1	TGTGCCAGCGCCAAAGGGAAAAGTTACAATGAGCAGTTCTTC	CASAKGKSYNEQFF
many	TRBV20-1	-	TRBJ2-7	TGCAGTGCCCCGACCGGGACCCACTACGAGCAGTACTTC	CSAPTGTHYEQYF
many	TRBV10-2	-	TRBJ2-3	TGCGCCAGCACTAGGGGTCGAGATACGCAGTATTTT	CASTRGRDTQYF
many	TRBV29-1	TRBD2	TRBJ2-5	TGCAGCGTTGCGACGGGACTAGCGGGTCGCGGAGAGACCCAGTACTTC	CSVATGLAGRGETQYF
many	TRBV20-1	-	TRBJ1-1	TGCAGTGCCGAAGTCTCCCAGGGAGTCTCAGCTTTCTTT	CSAEVSQGVSAFF
-	TRBV11-2	-	TRBJ2-2	TGTGCCAGCAGTTTGTTTCCCGGGGAGCTGTTTTTT	CASSLFPGELFF
many	TRBV20-1	TRBD2	TRBJ2-7	TGCAGTGCTAATGATATGACTAGCGGTTCCTACGAGCAGTACTTC	CSANDMTSGSYEQYF
many	TRBV15	-	TRBJ1-5	TGTGCCACCAGCAGAGATCACTCGGCGCCCCAGCATTTT	CATSRDHSAPQHF
many	TRBV6-2/TRBV6-3	-	TRBJ1-2	TGTGCCAGCAGTTACATCAATAACTATGGCTACACCTTC	CASSYINNYGYTF
many	TRBV7-3	-	TRBJ2-1	TGTGCCAGCAGCCCCAAGGTAGCGGTTGACAGATACAATGAGCAGTTCTTC	CASSPKVAVDRYNEQFF
-	TRBV5-1	-	TRBJ2-5	TGCGCCAGCAGCTTGCTGGTAGGCGGGACCCAGTACTTC	CASSLLVGGTQYF
few	TRBV7-3	-	TRBJ2-1	TGCGCCAGCAGCTGGCGGGGAGACTACAATGAGCAGTTCTTC	CASSWRGDYNEQFF
many	TRBV3-1	TRBD1	TRBJ2-1	TGTGCCAGCAGCCAGTTTGGACAGGGTCGCTCCTACAATGAGCAGTTCTTC	CASSQFGQGRSYNEQFF
many	TRBV25-1	TRBD2	TRBJ2-3	TGTGCCAGCAGTCAACTAGCGGGGGCCACAGATACGCAGTATTTT	CASSQLAGATDTQYF
many	TRBV28	-	TRBJ1-5	TGTGCCAGCAGTTTGAGGGGTTATGATCAGCCCCAGCATTTT	CASSLRGYDQPQHF
many	TRBV7-9	TRBD1	TRBJ1-1	TGTGCCAGCAGCCCGCGGACAGGGAACACTGAAGCTTTCTTT	CASSPRTGNTEAFF
many	TRBV14	TRBD1	TRBJ1-1	TGTGCCAGCAGCCAAGTTAGACAGGGTAATGCGAACACTGAAGCTTTCTTT	CASSQVRQGNANTEAFF